Listed below are T cell receptor beta chains from one sample, sequenced in a study of naive and memory T cell subsets. A single record per CDR3 protein comes from TCRdb applying MiXCR to the UMI-ligation and nested PCR reads. This table holds over 110,000 distinct CDR3 sequences, 15% to 25% found once. Material for sequencing was naive CD8+ T cells from blood. Source of these receptors: a human donor in good health. Each CDR3 is given with its conserved first and last residue. Fields, in order: V gene, clone size, D gene, J gene, CDR3 protein, CDR3 DNA. The D gene is left open where the match is weak. Expanded clones get a size class; other rows say once, few or many, or leave the size out.

>TRBV7-9|-|-|TRBJ1-1
CATFPEAGNTEAFF
TGTGCCACCTTCCCGGAGGCCGGGAACACTGAAGCTTTCTTT
>TRBV29-1|-|-|TRBJ2-1
CSGSGTYNEQFF
TGCAGCGGCAGCGGCACCTACAATGAGCAGTTCTTC
>TRBV4-3|few|TRBD2|TRBJ2-5
CASSLGSGSRETQYF
TGCGCCAGCAGCCTGGGGAGCGGGAGTCGCGAGACCCAGTACTTC
>TRBV6-6|-|-|TRBJ1-1
CASSYGAKNTEAFF
TGTGCCAGCAGTTACGGGGCAAAGAACACTGAAGCTTTCTTT
>TRBV11-2|-|-|TRBJ2-2
CASSLADANTGELFF
TGTGCCAGCAGCTTAGCAGATGCGAACACCGGGGAGCTGTTTTTT
>TRBV29-1|-|TRBD1|TRBJ1-2
CSVVDRDSNYGYTF
TGCAGCGTTGTGGACAGGGACTCTAACTATGGCTACACCTTC
>TRBV12-3/TRBV12-4|many|-|TRBJ1-3
CASSGNTIYF
TGTGCCAGCAGTGGAAACACCATATATTTT
>TRBV20-1|-|-|TRBJ2-1
CSARVRGVDEQFF
TGCAGTGCTAGGGTTAGGGGTGTCGATGAGCAGTTCTTC
>TRBV11-2|-|-|TRBJ2-6
CASSLDRGAGANVLTF
TGTGCCAGCAGCTTAGACAGGGGGGCTGGGGCCAACGTCCTGACTTTC
>TRBV3-1|few|-|TRBJ2-7
CASSHGLDPANYEQYF
TGTGCCAGCAGCCACGGCCTCGACCCGGCTAACTACGAGCAGTACTTC
>TRBV4-3|-|-|TRBJ2-4
CASSQESELAKNIQYF
TGCGCCAGCAGCCAGGAAAGCGAACTAGCCAAAAACATTCAGTACTTC